The clone carrying this TCR beta chain was observed a single time. Its antigen is unknown. Treatment specified: around 19 received Ad26.COV2.S at low or high dose, single or two shots; about 5 received placebo; per-sample allocation not given. Sampling took place 63 days after the first vaccine or placebo injection. The sample belongs to a study of Ad26.COV2.S vaccination and SARS-CoV-2 variants. Study-wide results and caveats: Substantial post-vaccination breadth of spike-specific CD8+ and CD4+ T cell responses was reported.

The data were produced by immunoSEQ multiplex PCR, yet TCRdb's version contains in-frame clones alone and is incomplete. The sample holds fewer than 600,000 clones, 89% seen once. The length of the CDR3 is 14 residues. The germline gives CDR1 MNHEY, CDR2 SMNVEV (reference sequence). V was pared by 4 bases and J by 7 bases, with 7 bases of the junction left unmatched. The TCR was taken from a person between 18 and 59 years old who received the Ad26.COV2.S COVID-19 vaccine or a placebo. V is TRBV27 and J is TRBJ1-2; the match to TRBD1 covers 9 bases. This specimen consisted of peripheral blood, obtained in a trial of Ad26.COV2.S vaccine versus placebo. The CDR3: CASSSGDRVGGYTF. The CDR3 DNA reads as TGTGCCAGCAGTTCCGGGGACAGGGTAGGTGGCTACACCTTC.